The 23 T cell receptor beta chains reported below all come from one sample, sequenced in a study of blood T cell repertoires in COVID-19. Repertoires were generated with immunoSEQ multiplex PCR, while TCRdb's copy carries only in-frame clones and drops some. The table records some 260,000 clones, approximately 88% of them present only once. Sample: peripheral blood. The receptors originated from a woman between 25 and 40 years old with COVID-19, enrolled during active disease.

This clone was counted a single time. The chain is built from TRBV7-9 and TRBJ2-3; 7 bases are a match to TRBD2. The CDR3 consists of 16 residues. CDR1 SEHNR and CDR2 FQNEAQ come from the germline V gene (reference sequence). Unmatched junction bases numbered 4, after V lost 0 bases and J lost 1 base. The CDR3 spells CASSLAIREGTDTQYF. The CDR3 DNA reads TGTGCCAGCAGCTTAGCGATACGGGAGGGCACAGATACGCAGTATTTT.

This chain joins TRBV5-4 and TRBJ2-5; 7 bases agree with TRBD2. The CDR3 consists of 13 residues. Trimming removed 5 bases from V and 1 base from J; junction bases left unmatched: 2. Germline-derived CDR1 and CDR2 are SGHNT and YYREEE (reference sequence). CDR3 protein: CASRGGTQETQYF. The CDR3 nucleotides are TGTGCCAGCAGGGGGGGGACCCAAGAGACCCAGTACTTC.

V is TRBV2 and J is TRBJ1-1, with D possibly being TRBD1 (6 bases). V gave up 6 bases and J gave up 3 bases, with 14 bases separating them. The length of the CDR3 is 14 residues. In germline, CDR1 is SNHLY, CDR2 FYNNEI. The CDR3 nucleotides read TGTGCCAGCAGCGAACAGGGATGGGACACTGAAGCTTTCTTT. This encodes CASSEQGWDTEAFF. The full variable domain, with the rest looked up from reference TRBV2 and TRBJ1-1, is EPEVTQTPSHQVTQMGQEVILRCVPISNHLYFYWYRQILGQKVEFLVSFYNNEISEKSEIFDDQFSVERPDGSNFTLKIRSTKLEDSAMYFCASSEQGWDTEAFFGQGTRLTVV.

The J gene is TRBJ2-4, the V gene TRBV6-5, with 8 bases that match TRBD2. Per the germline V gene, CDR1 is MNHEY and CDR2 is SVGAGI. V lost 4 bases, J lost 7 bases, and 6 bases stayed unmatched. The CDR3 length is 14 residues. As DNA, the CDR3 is TGTGCCAGCAGTTTGAGCGGGGGCGGGAACATTCAGTACTTC. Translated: CASSLSGGGNIQYF.

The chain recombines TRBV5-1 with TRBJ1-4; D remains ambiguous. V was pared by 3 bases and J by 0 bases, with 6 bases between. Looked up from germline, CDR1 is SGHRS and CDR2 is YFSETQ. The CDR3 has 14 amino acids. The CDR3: CASSSEPTNEKLFF. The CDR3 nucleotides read TGCGCCAGCAGCTCGGAGCCAACTAATGAAAAACTGTTTTTT.

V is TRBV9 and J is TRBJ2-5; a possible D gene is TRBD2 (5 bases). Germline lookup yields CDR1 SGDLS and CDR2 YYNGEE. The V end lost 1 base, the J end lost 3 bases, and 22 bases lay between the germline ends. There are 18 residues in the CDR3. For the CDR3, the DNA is TGTGCCAGCAGCGTACCCGGACGAGCGGCCCAAAGGGAAGAGACCCAGTACTTC. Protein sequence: CASSVPGRAAQREETQYF.

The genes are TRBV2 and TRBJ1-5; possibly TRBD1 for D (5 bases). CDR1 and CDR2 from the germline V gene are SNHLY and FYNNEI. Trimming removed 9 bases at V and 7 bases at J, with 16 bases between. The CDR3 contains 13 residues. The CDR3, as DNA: TGTGCCAGGAGCAACAGGACGGGCCAGCCCCAGCATTTT. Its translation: CARSNRTGQPQHF.

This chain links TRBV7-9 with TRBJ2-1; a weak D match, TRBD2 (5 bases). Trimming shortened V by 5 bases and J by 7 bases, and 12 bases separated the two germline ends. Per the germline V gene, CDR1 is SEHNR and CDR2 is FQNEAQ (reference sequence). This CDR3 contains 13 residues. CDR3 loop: CASSVNPGNEQFF. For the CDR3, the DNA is TGTGCCAGCAGCGTGAACCCGGGGAATGAGCAGTTCTTC.

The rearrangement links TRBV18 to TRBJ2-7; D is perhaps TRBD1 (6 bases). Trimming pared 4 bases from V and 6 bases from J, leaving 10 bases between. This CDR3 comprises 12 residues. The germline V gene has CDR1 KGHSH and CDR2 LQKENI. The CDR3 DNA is TGTGCCAGCTCACAACCAGGGGCCGAGCAGTACTTC. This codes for CASSQPGAEQYF.

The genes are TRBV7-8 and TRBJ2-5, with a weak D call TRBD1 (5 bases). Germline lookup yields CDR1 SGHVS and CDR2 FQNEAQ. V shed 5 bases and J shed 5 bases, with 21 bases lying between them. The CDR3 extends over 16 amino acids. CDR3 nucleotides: TGTGCCAGCAGCCACACGGCAGGCAGGGTTGGCGAGACCCAGTACTTC. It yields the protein CASSHTAGRVGETQYF.

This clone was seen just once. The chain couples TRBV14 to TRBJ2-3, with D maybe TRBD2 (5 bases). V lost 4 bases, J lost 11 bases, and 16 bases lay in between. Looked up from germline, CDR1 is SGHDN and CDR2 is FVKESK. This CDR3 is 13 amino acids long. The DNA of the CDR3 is TGTGCCAGCAGCCGAGGACTGCATTGGGGGCAGTATTTT. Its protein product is CASSRGLHWGQYF.

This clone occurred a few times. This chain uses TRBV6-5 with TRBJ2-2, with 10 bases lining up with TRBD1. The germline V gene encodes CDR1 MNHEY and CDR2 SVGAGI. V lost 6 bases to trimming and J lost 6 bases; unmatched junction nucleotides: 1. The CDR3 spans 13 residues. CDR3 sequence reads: CASRDRGAGELFF. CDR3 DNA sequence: TGTGCCAGCAGGGACAGGGGGGCCGGGGAGCTGTTTTTT.

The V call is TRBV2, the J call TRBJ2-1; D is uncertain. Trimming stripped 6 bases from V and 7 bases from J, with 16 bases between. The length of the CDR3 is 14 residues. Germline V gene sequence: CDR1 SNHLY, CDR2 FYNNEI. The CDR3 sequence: CASSLAHLRNEQFF. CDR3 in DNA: TGTGCCAGCAGCCTCGCCCACCTGAGGAATGAGCAGTTCTTC.

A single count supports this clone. CDR3 DNA sequence: TGTGCCACCAGCAGACCAATAACAGGGGGGGTGGACTATGGCTACACCTTC. It is translated as CATSRPITGGVDYGYTF. V usage is TRBV15 and J usage is TRBJ1-2, with 8 bases identical to TRBD1. Trimming removed 2 bases from V and 3 bases from J; junction bases left unmatched: 11. The CDR3 is 17 amino acids. Germline V gene sequence: CDR1 LNHNV, CDR2 YYDKDF (reference sequence).

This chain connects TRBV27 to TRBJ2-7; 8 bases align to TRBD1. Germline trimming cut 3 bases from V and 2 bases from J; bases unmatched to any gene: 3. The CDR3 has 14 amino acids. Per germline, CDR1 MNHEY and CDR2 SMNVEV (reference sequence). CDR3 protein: CASSFGTGPYEQYF. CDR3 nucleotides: TGTGCCAGCAGTTTCGGGACAGGACCCTACGAGCAGTACTTC.

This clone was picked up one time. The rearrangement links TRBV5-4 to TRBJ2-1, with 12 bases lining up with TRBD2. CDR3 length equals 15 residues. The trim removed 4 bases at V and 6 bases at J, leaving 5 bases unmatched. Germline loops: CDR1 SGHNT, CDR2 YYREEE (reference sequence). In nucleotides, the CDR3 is TGTGCCAGCAGCCCGACTAGCGGGGGTCCCAATGAGCAGTTCTTC. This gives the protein CASSPTSGGPNEQFF.

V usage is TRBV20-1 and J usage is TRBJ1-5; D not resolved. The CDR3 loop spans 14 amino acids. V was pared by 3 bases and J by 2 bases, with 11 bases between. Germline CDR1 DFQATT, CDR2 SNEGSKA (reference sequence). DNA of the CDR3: TGCAGTGCTAGTGTGGGCCGAGGCAATCAGCCCCAGCATTTT. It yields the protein CSASVGRGNQPQHF.

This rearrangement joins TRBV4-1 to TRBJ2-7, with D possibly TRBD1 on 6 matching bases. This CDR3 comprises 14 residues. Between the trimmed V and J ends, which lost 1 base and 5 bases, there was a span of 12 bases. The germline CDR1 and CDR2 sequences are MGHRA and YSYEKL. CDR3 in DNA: TGCGCCAGCAGCCAAGCCGAGGGGGTGGACGAGCAGTACTTC. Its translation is CASSQAEGVDEQYF.

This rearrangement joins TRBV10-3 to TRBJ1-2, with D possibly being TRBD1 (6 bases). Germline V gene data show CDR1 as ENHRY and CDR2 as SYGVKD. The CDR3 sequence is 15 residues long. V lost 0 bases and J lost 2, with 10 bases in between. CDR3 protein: CAISESEGVNYGYTF. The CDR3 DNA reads TGTGCCATCAGTGAGTCCGAGGGGGTAAACTATGGCTACACCTTC.

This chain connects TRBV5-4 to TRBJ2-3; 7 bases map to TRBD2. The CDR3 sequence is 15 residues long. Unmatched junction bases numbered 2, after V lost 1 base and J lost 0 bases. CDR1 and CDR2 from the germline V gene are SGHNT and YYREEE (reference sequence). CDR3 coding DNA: TGTGCCAGCAGCTTGCTTAGCGGGAGCACAGATACGCAGTATTTT. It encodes CASSLLSGSTDTQYF. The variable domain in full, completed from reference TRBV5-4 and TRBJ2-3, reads ETGVTQSPTHLIKTRGQQVTLRCSSQSGHNTVSWYQQALGQGPQFIFQYYREEENGRGNFPPRFSGLQFPNYSSELNVNALELDDSALYLCASSLLSGSTDTQYFGPGTRLTVL.

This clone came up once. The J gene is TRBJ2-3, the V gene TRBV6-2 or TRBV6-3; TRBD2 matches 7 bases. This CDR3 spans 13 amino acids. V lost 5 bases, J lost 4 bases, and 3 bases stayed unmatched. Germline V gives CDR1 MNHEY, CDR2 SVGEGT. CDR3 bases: TGTGCCAGCAGTGGCGGGGGTCCAGATACGCAGTATTTT. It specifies CASSGGGPDTQYF.

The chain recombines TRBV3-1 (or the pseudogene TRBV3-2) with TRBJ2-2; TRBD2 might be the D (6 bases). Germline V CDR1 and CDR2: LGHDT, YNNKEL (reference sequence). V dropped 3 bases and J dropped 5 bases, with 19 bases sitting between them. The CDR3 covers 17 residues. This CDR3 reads CASSHGGGTRRTGELFF. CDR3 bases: TGTGCCAGCAGCCACGGGGGTGGGACGCGAAGGACCGGGGAGCTGTTTTTT.

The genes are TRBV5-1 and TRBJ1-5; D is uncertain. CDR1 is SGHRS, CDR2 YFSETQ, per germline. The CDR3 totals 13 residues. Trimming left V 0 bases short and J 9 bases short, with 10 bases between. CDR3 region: CASSLEASGPQHF. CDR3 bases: TGCGCCAGCAGCTTGGAGGCGTCGGGGCCCCAGCATTTT. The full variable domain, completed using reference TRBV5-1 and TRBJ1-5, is KAGVTQTPRYLIKTRGQQVTLSCSPISGHRSVSWYQQTPGQGLQFLFEYFSETQRNKGNFPGRFSGRQFSNSRSEMNVSTLELGDSALYLCASSLEASGPQHFGDGTRLSIL.